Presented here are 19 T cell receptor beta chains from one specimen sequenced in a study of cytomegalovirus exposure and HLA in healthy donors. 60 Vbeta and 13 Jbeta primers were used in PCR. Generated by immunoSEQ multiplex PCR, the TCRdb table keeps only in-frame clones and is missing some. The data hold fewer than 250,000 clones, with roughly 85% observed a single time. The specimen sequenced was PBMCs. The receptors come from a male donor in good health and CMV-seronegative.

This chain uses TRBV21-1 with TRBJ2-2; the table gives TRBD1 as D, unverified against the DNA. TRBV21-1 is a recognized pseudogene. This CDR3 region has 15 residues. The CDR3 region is CASSRPSDRDGELFF. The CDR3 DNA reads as TGTGCCAGCAGCAGACCTTCGGACAGGGACGGGGAGCTGTTTTTT.

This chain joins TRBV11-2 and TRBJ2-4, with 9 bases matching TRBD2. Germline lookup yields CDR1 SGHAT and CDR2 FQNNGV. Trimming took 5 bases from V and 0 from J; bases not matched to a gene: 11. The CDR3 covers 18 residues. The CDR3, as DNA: TGTGCCAGCAGCCCTCGCGCCCCTAGCGGGGTAGCCAAAAACATTCAGTACTTC. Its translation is CASSPRAPSGVAKNIQYF.

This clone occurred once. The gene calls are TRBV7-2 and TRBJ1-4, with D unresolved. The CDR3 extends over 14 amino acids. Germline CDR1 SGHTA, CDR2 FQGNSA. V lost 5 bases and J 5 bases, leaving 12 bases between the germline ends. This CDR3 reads CASSDRGINEKLFF. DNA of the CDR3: TGTGCCAGCAGCGATCGGGGAATAAATGAAAAACTGTTTTTT.

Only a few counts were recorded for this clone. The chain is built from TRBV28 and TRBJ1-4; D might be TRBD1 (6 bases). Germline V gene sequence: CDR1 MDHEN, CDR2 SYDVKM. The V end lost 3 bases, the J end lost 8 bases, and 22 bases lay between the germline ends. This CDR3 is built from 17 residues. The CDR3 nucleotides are TGTGCCAGCAGTTTGTCCCCGGGGGGACATAAAAGGGAAAAACTGTTTTTT. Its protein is CASSLSPGGHKREKLFF.

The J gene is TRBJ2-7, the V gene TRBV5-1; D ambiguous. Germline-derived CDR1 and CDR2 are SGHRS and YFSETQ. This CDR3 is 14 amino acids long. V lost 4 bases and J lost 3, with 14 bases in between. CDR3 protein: CASSQSVSGYEQYF. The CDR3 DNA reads TGCGCCAGCAGCCAATCGGTTTCAGGCTACGAGCAGTACTTC.

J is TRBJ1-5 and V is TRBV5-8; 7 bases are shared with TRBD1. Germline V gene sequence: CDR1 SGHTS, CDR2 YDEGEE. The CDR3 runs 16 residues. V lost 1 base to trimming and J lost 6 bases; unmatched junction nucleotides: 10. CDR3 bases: TGTGCCAGCAGCTTGTATTCGGGACAGTGGATTCAGCCCCAGCATTTT. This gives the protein CASSLYSGQWIQPQHF.

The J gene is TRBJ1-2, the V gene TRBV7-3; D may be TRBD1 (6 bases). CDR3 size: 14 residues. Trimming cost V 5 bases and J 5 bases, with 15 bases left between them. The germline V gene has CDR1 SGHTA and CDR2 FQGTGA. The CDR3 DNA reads TGTGCCAGCAGCCCCAGCCGGGACAATTATGGCTACACCTTC. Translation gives CASSPSRDNYGYTF.

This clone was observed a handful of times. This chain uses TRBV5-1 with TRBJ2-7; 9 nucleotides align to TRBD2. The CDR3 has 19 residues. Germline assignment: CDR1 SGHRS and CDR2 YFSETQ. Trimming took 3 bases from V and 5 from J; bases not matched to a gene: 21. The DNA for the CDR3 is TGCGCCAGCAGCTCGGCAGGGGGTACTAGCGGGCCCTTTGGAAACGAGCAGTACTTC. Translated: CASSSAGGTSGPFGNEQYF. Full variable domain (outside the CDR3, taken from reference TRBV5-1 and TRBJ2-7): KAGVTQTPRYLIKTRGQQVTLSCSPISGHRSVSWYQQTPGQGLQFLFEYFSETQRNKGNFPGRFSGRQFSNSRSEMNVSTLELGDSALYLCASSSAGGTSGPFGNEQYFGPGTRLTVT.

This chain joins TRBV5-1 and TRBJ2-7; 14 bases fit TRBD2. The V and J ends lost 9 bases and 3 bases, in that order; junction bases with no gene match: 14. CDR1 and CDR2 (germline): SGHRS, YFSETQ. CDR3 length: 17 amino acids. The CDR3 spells CATTTGTSGGPFYEQYF. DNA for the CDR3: TGCGCCACAACTACCGGGACTAGCGGGGGCCCTTTCTACGAGCAGTACTTC.

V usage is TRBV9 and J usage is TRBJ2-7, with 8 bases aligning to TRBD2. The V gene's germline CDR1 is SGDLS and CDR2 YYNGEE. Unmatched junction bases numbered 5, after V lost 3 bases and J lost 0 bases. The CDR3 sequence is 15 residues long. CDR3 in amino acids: CASSALAGGSYEQYF. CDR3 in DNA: TGTGCCAGCAGCGCCCTGGCGGGAGGCTCCTACGAGCAGTACTTC.

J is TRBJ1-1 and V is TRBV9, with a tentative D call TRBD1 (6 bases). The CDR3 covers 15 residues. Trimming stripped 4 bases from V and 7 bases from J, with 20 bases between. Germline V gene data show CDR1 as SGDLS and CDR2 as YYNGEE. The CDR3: CASSPNEGGWGEAFF. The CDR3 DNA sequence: TGTGCCAGCAGCCCAAATGAGGGGGGGTGGGGTGAAGCTTTCTTT.

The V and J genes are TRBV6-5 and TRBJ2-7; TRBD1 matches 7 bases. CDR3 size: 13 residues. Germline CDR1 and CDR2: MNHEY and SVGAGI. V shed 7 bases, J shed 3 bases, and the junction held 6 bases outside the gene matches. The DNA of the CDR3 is TGTGCCAGCATCGACAGGGAAAACTACGAGCAGTACTTC. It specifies CASIDRENYEQYF.

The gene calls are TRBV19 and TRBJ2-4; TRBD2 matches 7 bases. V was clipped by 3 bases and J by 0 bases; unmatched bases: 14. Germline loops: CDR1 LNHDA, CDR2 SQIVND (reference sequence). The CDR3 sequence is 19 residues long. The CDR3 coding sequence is TGTGCCAGTAGTATTCGGGGGACTAATCGTCTTTTAGCCAAAAACATTCAGTACTTC. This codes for CASSIRGTNRLLAKNIQYF.

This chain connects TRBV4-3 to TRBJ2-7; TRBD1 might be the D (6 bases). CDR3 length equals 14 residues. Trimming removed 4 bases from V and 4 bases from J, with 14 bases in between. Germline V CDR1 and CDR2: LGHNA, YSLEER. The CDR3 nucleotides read TGCGCCAGCAGCCCCCAAAGAACAGGGTACGAGCAGTACTTC. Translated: CASSPQRTGYEQYF.

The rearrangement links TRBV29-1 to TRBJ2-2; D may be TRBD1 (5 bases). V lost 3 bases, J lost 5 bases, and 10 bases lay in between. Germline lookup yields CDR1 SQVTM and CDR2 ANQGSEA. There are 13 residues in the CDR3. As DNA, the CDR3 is TGCAGCGTTGACAGGGATTTGACCGGGGAGCTGTTTTTT. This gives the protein CSVDRDLTGELFF.

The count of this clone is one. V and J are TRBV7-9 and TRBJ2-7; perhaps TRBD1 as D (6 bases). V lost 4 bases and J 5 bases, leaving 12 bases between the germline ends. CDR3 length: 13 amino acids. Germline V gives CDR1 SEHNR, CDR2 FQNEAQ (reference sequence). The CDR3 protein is CASSYSGDNEQYF. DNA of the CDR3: TGTGCCAGCAGCTACTCAGGGGATAACGAGCAGTACTTC.

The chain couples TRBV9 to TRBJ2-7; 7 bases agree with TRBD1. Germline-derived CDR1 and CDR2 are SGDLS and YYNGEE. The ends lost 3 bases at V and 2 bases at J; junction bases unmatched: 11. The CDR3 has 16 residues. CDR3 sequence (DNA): TGTGCCAGCAGCGGGAGGAGCCGGGACAGACCCTACGAGCAGTACTTC. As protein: CASSGRSRDRPYEQYF.

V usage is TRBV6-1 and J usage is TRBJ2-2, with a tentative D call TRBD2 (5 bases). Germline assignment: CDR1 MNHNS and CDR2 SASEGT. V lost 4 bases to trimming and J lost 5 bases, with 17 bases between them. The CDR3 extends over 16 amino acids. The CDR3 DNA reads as TGTGCCAGCAGTGTAACCCGGGATCAAAGGACCGGGGAGCTGTTTTTT. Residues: CASSVTRDQRTGELFF.

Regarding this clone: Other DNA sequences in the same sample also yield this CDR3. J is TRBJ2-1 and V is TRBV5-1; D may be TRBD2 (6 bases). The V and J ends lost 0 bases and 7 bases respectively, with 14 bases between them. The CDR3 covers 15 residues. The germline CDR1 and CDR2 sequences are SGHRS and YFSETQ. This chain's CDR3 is CASSLATLGTNEQFF. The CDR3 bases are TGCGCCAGCAGCTTGGCCACTCTAGGGACTAATGAGCAGTTCTTC.